This T cell receptor beta chain was captured in a study of cytomegalovirus exposure and HLA in healthy donors. Overall study: Caucasian-associated ancestry cluster membership applied to 75% to 85% of 398 genotyped donors.

The PCR employed 60 Vbeta primers together with 13 Jbeta primers. The repertoire was sequenced with immunoSEQ multiplex PCR; TCRdb's copy has only in-frame clones and lacks some. The sample carries 120,000 to 150,000 clones, around three quarters recorded once. The CDR3 length is 13 residues. Trimming removed 0 bases at V and 5 bases at J, with 7 bases between. CDR1 is SGHRS and CDR2 is YFSETQ in the germline V gene. Unrecorded immune exposures were likely, despite nominal health at sampling. On this clone itself: No antigen is known for it.

Study outcomes and limitations: Accurate HLA-A and HLA-B prediction from TCR beta sequences was reported for most subjects.

The chain recombines TRBV5-1 with TRBJ2-3; D not resolved. Source material: PBMCs. This TCR was sampled from a man between 35 and 55 years old in good health and CMV-seropositive. The CDR3 here is CASSLDIQDTQYF. CDR3 sequence (DNA): TGCGCCAGCAGCTTGGACATCCAAGATACGCAGTATTTT.